Below are 30 T cell receptor beta chains sequenced from a single sample in a study of cytomegalovirus exposure and HLA in healthy donors. The PCR contained 60 Vbeta and 13 Jbeta primers. Sequencing was performed with immunoSEQ multiplex PCR; in TCRdb, only in-frame clones are kept and a portion is missing. The sample records 150,000 to 200,000 clones, roughly 85% being singletons. Sequencing was carried out using PBMCs. The receptor source for this set is a young man in good health and CMV-seropositive.

The rearrangement links TRBV30 to TRBJ1-5; 9 bases map to TRBD1. This CDR3 spans 15 amino acids. Germline CDR1 and CDR2: GTSNPN and SVGIG (reference sequence). Germline trimming cut 0 bases from V and 3 bases from J; bases unmatched to any gene: 3. DNA for the CDR3: TGTGCCTGGAGTGTGGGACAGGGAAACAATCAGCCCCAGCATTTT. Protein sequence: CAWSVGQGNNQPQHF.

J is TRBJ2-2 and V is TRBV11-3, with 10 bases identical to TRBD1. Germline V lookup: CDR1 SGHNT, CDR2 YENEEA. V shed 5 bases and J 1 base; nucleotides not matched to a gene: 4. This CDR3 is built from 16 residues. The CDR3 DNA is TGTGCCAGCAGCCTCGGACAGGGGGAGAACACCGGGGAGCTGTTTTTT. Translated, it gives CASSLGQGENTGELFF.

About this clone itself: Other DNA sequences in the sample encode the same CDR3. The rearrangement joins TRBV2 to TRBJ1-3; 7 bases agree with TRBD1. The V and J ends lost 4 bases and 4 bases, in that order; junction bases with no gene match: 4. Germline-derived CDR1 and CDR2 are SNHLY and FYNNEI. The CDR3 is 14 amino acids. The CDR3 is CASSGQGAGNTIYF. The CDR3 nucleotides read TGTGCCAGCAGTGGACAGGGAGCAGGAAACACCATATATTTT.

The rearrangement links TRBV6-5 to TRBJ1-3; TRBD1 matches 9 bases. The CDR3 spans 15 residues. Germline V lookup: CDR1 MNHEY, CDR2 SVGAGI. The V and J ends lost 4 bases and 4 bases, in that order; junction bases with no gene match: 5. The CDR3 DNA sequence: TGTGCCAGCAGTTCCGGGACAGGGCCCGGAAACACCATATATTTT. Translating gives CASSSGTGPGNTIYF.

The chain links TRBV5-8 to TRBJ2-1; 7 bases are shared with TRBD2. CDR3 length: 15 residues. The J segment lost 9 bases and the V segment lost 5 bases, leaving 14 bases of the junction unmatched. Germline CDR1 is SGHTS and CDR2 is YDEGEE. In nucleotides, the CDR3 is TGTGCCAGCAGGGAAGCAGGCGCCCCGGGAGGTGAGCAGTTCTTC. Translation: CASREAGAPGGEQFF. Based on the CDR3 plus reference TRBV5-8 and TRBJ2-1, the full variable domain is EAGVTQSPTHLIKTRGQQATLRCSPISGHTSVYWYQQALGLGLQFLLWYDEGEERNRGNFPPRFSGRQFPNYSSELNVNALELEDSALYLCASREAGAPGGEQFFGPGTRLTVL.

This chain joins TRBV29-1 and TRBJ2-1, with TRBD2 matching 10 bases. CDR1 is SQVTM and CDR2 is ANQGSEA in the germline V gene. The CDR3 is 14 residues long. The ends lost 6 bases at V and 5 bases at J; junction bases unmatched: 7. CDR3 residues: CSVKLAGLNNEQFF. In DNA form, the CDR3 reads TGCAGCGTCAAACTAGCGGGGCTTAACAATGAGCAGTTCTTC.

The CDR3 nucleotides are TGTGCCAGCAGTGAAAGCCCAGGACTAGTAAAACTGTTTTTT. This codes for CASSESPGLVKLFF. The rearrangement uses TRBV6-1 and TRBJ1-4; D remains unclear. The CDR3 runs to 14 residues. CDR1 and CDR2 from the germline V gene are MNHNS and SASEGT. V lost 2 bases and J 10 bases, leaving 14 bases between the germline ends.

CDR3 protein: CASSEHVVGTEAFF. CDR3 sequence (DNA): TGTGCCAGCAGTGAACACGTGGTCGGCACTGAAGCTTTCTTT. This chain uses TRBV6-1 with TRBJ1-1; D remains unclear. Between the trimmed V and J ends, which lost 2 bases and 4 bases, there was a span of 11 bases. From germline, CDR1 is MNHNS and CDR2 SASEGT. CDR3 length: 14 amino acids.

This clone was seen a few times. The rearrangement uses TRBV27 and TRBJ2-2, with D possibly matching TRBD1 (5 bases). V lost 0 bases and J 1 base, leaving 12 bases between the germline ends. Per germline, CDR1 MNHEY and CDR2 SMNVEV (reference sequence). CDR3 length: 17 residues. The CDR3 nucleotides are TGTGCCAGCAGTTTATCGCCGTGGCAGGGGAACACCGGGGAGCTGTTTTTT. Protein product: CASSLSPWQGNTGELFF.

The genes are TRBV11-2 and TRBJ1-3, with D uncertain. The germline V gene encodes CDR1 SGHAT and CDR2 FQNNGV. The CDR3 has 16 residues. The germline V and J ends were trimmed by 0 bases and 0 bases, with 9 bases remaining between them. The CDR3 protein is CASSLDLSFSGNTIYF. CDR3 nucleotides: TGTGCCAGCAGCTTAGATCTGTCCTTCTCTGGAAACACCATATATTTT.

The rearrangement uses TRBV19 and TRBJ2-5; 9 nucleotides match TRBD1. This CDR3 is built from 18 residues. The germline V gene has CDR1 LNHDA and CDR2 SQIVND (reference sequence). The J segment lost 3 bases and the V segment lost 3 bases, leaving 14 bases of the junction unmatched. The CDR3 sequence is CASSMRRTGAGGEETQYF. CDR3 nucleotides: TGTGCCAGTAGTATGAGAAGGACAGGGGCTGGAGGAGAAGAGACCCAGTACTTC.

The chain is built from TRBV6-1 and TRBJ1-2, with D unclear. CDR1 and CDR2 from the germline V gene are MNHNS and SASEGT. V lost 3 bases and J 1 base, leaving 6 bases between the germline ends. The CDR3 runs to 13 residues. The CDR3 DNA reads as TGTGCCAGCAGTGACGGAGTTAACTATGGCTACACCTTC. Protein product: CASSDGVNYGYTF.

The count of this clone is one. The V gene is TRBV5-4, the J gene TRBJ2-3, with 14 positions matching TRBD2. Trimming took 4 bases from V and 11 from J; bases not matched to a gene: 3. This CDR3 contains 13 residues. Germline assignment: CDR1 SGHNT and CDR2 YYREEE (reference sequence). CDR3 coding DNA: TGTGCCAGCAGCGGGACTAGCGGGGGTGAGCAGTATTTT. Encoded protein: CASSGTSGGEQYF. Filled out from reference TRBV5-4 and TRBJ2-3, the complete variable domain reads ETGVTQSPTHLIKTRGQQVTLRCSSQSGHNTVSWYQQALGQGPQFIFQYYREEENGRGNFPPRFSGLQFPNYSSELNVNALELDDSALYLCASSGTSGGEQYFGPGTRLTVL.

The chain combines TRBV5-6 with TRBJ2-3; possibly TRBD2 for D (6 bases). The germline V and J ends were trimmed by 4 bases and 5 bases, with 11 bases remaining between them. The CDR3 loop spans 13 amino acids. Per germline, CDR1 SGHDT and CDR2 YYEEEE. For the CDR3, the DNA is TGTGCCAGCAGCCTTAGCGGAAGAGATACGCAGTATTTT. This codes for CASSLSGRDTQYF.

The rearrangement uses TRBV5-5 and TRBJ1-1; 7 bases are a match to TRBD1. CDR1 and CDR2 (germline): SGHKS, YYEKEE (reference sequence). Trimming at V came to 2 bases and at J to 2 bases, leaving 3 bases not matched to a gene. The CDR3 is 14 amino acids. The CDR3 coding sequence is TGTGCCAGCAGCTTATCAGGGGGTAACACTGAAGCTTTCTTT. This sequence encodes CASSLSGGNTEAFF.

This clone was detected only a few times. CDR3 bases: TGCGCCAGCAGCCAAGCATGGGGAGGGGGGGCTCTCCCAGATACGCAGTATTTT. Translating gives CASSQAWGGGALPDTQYF. The rearrangement joins TRBV4-3 to TRBJ2-3; TRBD2 might be the D (7 bases). V was clipped by 1 base and J by 4 bases, with 21 bases between them. CDR1 LGHNA and CDR2 YSLEER come from the germline V gene. This CDR3 contains 18 residues.

This sequence joins TRBV4-2 and TRBJ2-1, with 7 bases matching TRBD2. The CDR3 runs 14 residues. From germline, CDR1 is LGHNA and CDR2 YNFKEQ. V lost 4 bases, J lost 8 bases, and 8 bases stayed unmatched. The CDR3 DNA follows: TGTGCCAGCAGCCCCAGGACTAGTTTAGATGAGCAGTTCTTC. Translation: CASSPRTSLDEQFF.

The chain couples TRBV9 to TRBJ1-2; D gene unclear. The V gene lost 0 bases and the J gene lost 5 bases, with 11 bases spanning the gap. Germline CDR1 reads SGDLS; CDR2 reads YYNGEE. The length of the CDR3 is 14 residues. The CDR3 loop reads CASSVGAEPYGYTF. In nucleotides, the CDR3 is TGTGCCAGCAGCGTAGGGGCAGAACCTTATGGCTACACCTTC.

This clone turned up a few times. This chain uses TRBV30 with TRBJ1-1; D gene uncertain. The CDR3 spans 13 residues. V shed 3 bases and J shed 6 bases, with 14 bases lying between them. Germline CDR1 reads GTSNPN; CDR2 reads SVGIG (reference sequence). The CDR3 protein is CAWSRGLIAEAFF. The DNA of the CDR3 is TGTGCCTGGAGCCGTGGACTGATCGCTGAAGCTTTCTTT.

A few counts support this clone. The chain is built from TRBV18 and TRBJ1-6; no reliable D call. Germline V gene sequence: CDR1 KGHSH, CDR2 LQKENI. V was trimmed by 2 bases and J by 8 bases, leaving 10 bases between them. The CDR3 runs 14 residues. The CDR3 region is CASSPSGRDSPLHF. As DNA, the CDR3 is TGTGCCAGCTCACCAAGCGGAAGGGATTCACCCCTCCACTTT.

The sample holds one count of this clone. The gene calls are TRBV2 and TRBJ1-1; D is possibly TRBD1 (6 bases). Trimming took 10 bases from V and 0 from J, leaving 15 bases between them. Germline V CDR1 and CDR2: SNHLY, FYNNEI. The CDR3 contains 14 residues. CDR3 DNA: TGTGCCATCGACCTACAGGGTATGAACACTGAAGCTTTCTTT. Protein product: CAIDLQGMNTEAFF.

The genes are TRBV10-2 and TRBJ2-3; no firm D call. Trimming shortened V by 8 bases and J by 0 bases, and 3 bases separated the two germline ends. The CDR3 is 11 amino acids. Germline assignment: CDR1 WSHSY and CDR2 SAAADI. The chain's CDR3 is CASRSTDTQYF. DNA of the CDR3: TGCGCCAGCCGGAGCACAGATACGCAGTATTTT.

The chain links TRBV6-1 to TRBJ1-1; D perhaps matches TRBD1 (6 bases). The V gene's germline CDR1 is MNHNS and CDR2 SASEGT. The length of the CDR3 is 15 residues. Deletions cut 3 bases from V and 1 base from J, with 12 bases between. The CDR3 DNA sequence: TGTGCCAGCAGTGATAGGGGGGGCAGGAACACTGAAGCTTTCTTT. This codes for CASSDRGGRNTEAFF.

This clone was detected once. The CDR3 nucleotides are TGCAGCGTTGATACAGACCGAGATACGCAGTATTTT. Its protein is CSVDTDRDTQYF. This chain links TRBV29-1 with TRBJ2-3; D is ambiguous. Trimming removed 3 bases at V and 5 bases at J, with 9 bases between. CDR1 is SQVTM, CDR2 ANQGSEA, per germline. This CDR3 has 12 residues.

The rearrangement uses TRBV19 and TRBJ2-4; no reliable D call. Deletions cut 3 bases from V and 0 bases from J, with 6 bases between. The CDR3 has 14 residues. The germline CDR1 and CDR2 sequences are LNHDA and SQIVND (reference sequence). The CDR3 DNA is TGTGCCAGTAGTATTGCGCTAGCCAAAAACATTCAGTACTTC. Encoded protein: CASSIALAKNIQYF.

This sequence joins TRBV14 and TRBJ2-7, with a tentative D call TRBD2 (5 bases). The germline CDR1 and CDR2 sequences are SGHDN and FVKESK. The CDR3 has 15 residues. Trimming removed 4 bases from V and 6 bases from J, with 19 bases in between. The CDR3 reads CASSRKSGWAGEQYF. CDR3 bases: TGTGCCAGCAGCCGCAAATCGGGTTGGGCGGGCGAGCAGTACTTC.

The CDR3 DNA sequence: TGTGCCAGCAGCTCACAGATACTGTACCAAGAGACCCAGTACTTC. Residues: CASSSQILYQETQYF. This chain uses TRBV7-2 with TRBJ2-5; D ambiguous. The CDR3 is 15 amino acids. The V gene's germline CDR1 is SGHTA and CDR2 FQGNSA. The ends were cut back, 4 bases at V and 0 bases at J, with 12 bases in the middle.

This clone was seen once. The rearrangement uses TRBV7-9 and TRBJ2-7, with TRBD1 identical over 7 bases. Per germline, CDR1 SEHNR and CDR2 FQNEAQ (reference sequence). The CDR3 is made up of 12 amino acids. V shed 11 bases and J 4 bases; nucleotides not matched to a gene: 8. CDR3: CAVEGGGYEQYF. In DNA form, the CDR3 reads TGTGCCGTGGAAGGGGGCGGGTACGAGCAGTACTTC.

V is TRBV11-2 and J is TRBJ2-7; D uncertain. The CDR3 runs to 12 residues. V gave up 6 bases and J gave up 3 bases, with 9 bases separating them. Germline CDR1 and CDR2: SGHAT and FQNNGV. CDR3 loop: CASRSGIYEQYF. CDR3 in DNA: TGTGCCAGCAGAAGTGGCATCTACGAGCAGTACTTC.

This clone appeared a few times. This rearrangement joins TRBV27 to TRBJ2-1, with 8 bases lining up with TRBD2. V lost 2 bases and J lost 0; bases outside the gene matches: 6. The CDR3 consists of 17 residues. Germline CDR1 MNHEY, CDR2 SMNVEV (reference sequence). The CDR3 sequence: CASSLGGGPSSYNEQFF. The CDR3 DNA follows: TGTGCCAGCAGTTTAGGCGGGGGGCCCAGCTCCTACAATGAGCAGTTCTTC.